The count of the clone carrying this T cell receptor (beta chain) is one. Its antigen is unknown. The data are from a study of CD4 T cells in relation to SARS-CoV-2 and coronaviruses. Overall study: PBMCs were cultured with antigen for 10 days before TCR beta sequencing. The HLA restriction of the shared crossreactive spike epitopes was mapped. Study observations and caveats: About 64% of donors had memory CD4+ clonotypes crossrecognizing SARS-CoV-2 and common cold coronavirus spike. Memory recall responses, not primary responses primed in culture, are what the assay detects.

Clones were sequenced by immunoSEQ multiplex PCR, and TCRdb holds only the in-frame ones, with some missing. The sample has 36,000 or so clones, about three quarters seen once. Germline CDR1 ENHRY, CDR2 SYGVKD. The CDR3 loop spans 14 amino acids. After removal of 5 bases from V and 5 bases from J, the junction contained 7 bases not matched to a gene. This clonotype was obtained from an adult with COVID-19. Input material: memory CD4+ T cells from PBMCs, cultured in vitro. The J gene is TRBJ2-3, the V gene TRBV10-3, with 7 positions matching TRBD2. The CDR3 region has the DNA TGTGCCATCAGTCCCGCGGGAGAGGGAGATACGCAGTATTTT. Amino acids: CAISPAGEGDTQYF.